This entry describes one TCR beta chain. Germline assignment: CDR1 SGHNT and CDR2 YENEEA. V was cut by 3 bases and J by 2 bases, with 12 bases left in between. The CDR3 totals 15 residues. Original methodology: Estimation of nucleated cell counts relied on the amplification of reference gene primers. The method was immunoSEQ multiplex PCR; TCRdb's version includes in-frame clones alone and lacks a portion of them. The DNA gave D and trimming, while V, J and clone size come from that table. This table holds 150,000 to 200,000 clones, about 87% found once. The sample comes from a study of blood T cell repertoires in COVID-19. Study context: Whether acute or convalescent, the COVID-19 samples came from the United States, Italy and Spain. The analysed material was cDNA or gDNA that came from T cells, B-cell-depleted T cells, or PBMCs.

The chain employs TRBV11-3 and TRBJ2-3, with D perhaps matching TRBD1 (6 bases). Sequenced material: peripheral blood. The TCR comes from a woman aged 55-70 years who had recovered from COVID-19. The CDR3 loop is CASSLGRGLTDTQYF. CDR3 sequence (DNA): TGTGCCAGCAGCTTGGGCAGGGGCCTCACAGATACGCAGTATTTT.